The subject of this entry is one TCR beta chain. As yet, its antigen is unknown. The V end was cut by 4 bases, the J end by 0 bases, with 16 bases between. There are 16 residues in the CDR3. CDR1 SEHNR and CDR2 FQNEAQ come from the germline V gene (reference sequence). TCRdb keeps only in-frame clones here, not all; method: immunoSEQ multiplex PCR. The sample contains some 40,000 clones, around 96% of which appear only once. The source of the sample is a study of T cell clonotyping in hematopoietic cell transplantation. Study results and limitations: Broader posttransplant TCR repertoire diversity was predicted by graft donor and pretransplant recipient Inverse Simpson Index values. Few recipient clonotypes overlapped donors; over 97% were de novo at given depth.

The chain combines TRBV7-9 with TRBJ2-7; TRBD1 might be the D (5 bases). The sample comprised peripheral blood mononuclear cells. This receptor was identified in a man under 40 in good health. Some clones in this sample may be carry-over from other donors' samples. The CDR3 loop reads CASSSDMDTSSYEQYF. The CDR3, as DNA: TGTGCCAGCAGCTCCGATATGGACACGAGCTCCTACGAGCAGTACTTC.